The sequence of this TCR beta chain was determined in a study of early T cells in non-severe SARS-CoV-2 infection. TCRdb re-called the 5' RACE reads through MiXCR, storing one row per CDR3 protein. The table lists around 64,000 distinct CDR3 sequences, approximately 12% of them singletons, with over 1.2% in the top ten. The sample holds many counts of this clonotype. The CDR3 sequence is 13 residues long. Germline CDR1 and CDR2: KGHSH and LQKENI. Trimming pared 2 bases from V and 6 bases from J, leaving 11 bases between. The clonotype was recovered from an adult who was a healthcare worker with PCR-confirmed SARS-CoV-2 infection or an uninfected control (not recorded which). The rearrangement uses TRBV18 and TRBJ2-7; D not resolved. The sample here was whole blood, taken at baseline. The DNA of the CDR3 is TGTGCCAGCTCACCAATAGGGCTGGCCGAGCAGTACTTC. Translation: CASSPIGLAEQYF. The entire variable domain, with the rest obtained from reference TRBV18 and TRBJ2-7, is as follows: NAGVMQNPRHLVRRRGQEARLRCSPMKGHSHVYWYRQLPEEGLKFMVYLQKENIIDESGMPKERFSAEFPKEGPSILRIQQVVRGDSAAYFCASSPIGLAEQYFGPGTRLTVT.